The clone carrying this T cell receptor (beta chain) was observed at least ten times. The CDR3 length is 14 residues. CDR1 is SGHRS, CDR2 YFSETQ, per germline. The V and J ends lost 5 bases and 0 bases respectively, with 12 bases between them. Unique molecular identifiers were built into the TCRbeta library. A single record per CDR3 protein comes from TCRdb applying MiXCR to the PCR reads. Of over 200,000 distinct CDR3 sequences in the sample, around 10% were seen once. These data belong to a study of T-cell reconstitution after alpha-beta-depleted transplantation in children. Source: PBMCs from the stem cell graft donor, taken from the stem cell graft. The source is a human donor who donated a stem cell graft to a child with acute lymphoblastic leukemia. The V call is TRBV5-1, the J call TRBJ2-7; D might be TRBD2 (5 bases). The CDR3, as DNA: TGCGCCAGCAGGTGGGCGGGCGTCTCCTACGAGCAGTACTTC. This encodes CASRWAGVSYEQYF.